Listed below are T cell receptor beta chains from one sample, sequenced in a study of memory CD4+ T cells and cytomegalovirus serostatus. Clones were read by immunoSEQ multiplex PCR, and TCRdb kept only the in-frame ones, dropping some. The sample carries about 61,000 clones, more than 75% recorded once. The source material was memory CD4+ T cells from blood. The receptors come from an adult in good health and CMV-seronegative. Both conserved end residues are part of each CDR3. The order of the fields is J gene, D gene, clone size, CDR3 length, V gene, CDR3 protein, CDR3 DNA. A D gene is named only where the DNA matches it firmly. Clone size appears in some rows only: once, few, many, or a class for an expanded clone.

j_call: TRBJ1-6
d_call: TRBD1
clone_size: NA
cdr3_length: 17
v_call: TRBV29-1
cdr3_aa: CSERQGVDGSYNSPLHF
cdr3_nt: TGCAGCGAACGACAGGGGGTTGATGGCTCCTATAATTCACCCCTCCACTTT

j_call: TRBJ1-5
d_call: NA
clone_size: NA
cdr3_length: 14
v_call: TRBV6-1
cdr3_aa: CASSLNRGNQPQHF
cdr3_nt: TGTGCCAGCAGCCTTAACAGGGGCAATCAGCCCCAGCATTTT

j_call: TRBJ2-7
d_call: NA
clone_size: NA
cdr3_length: 13
v_call: TRBV21-1
cdr3_aa: CASSSRTDYEQYF
cdr3_nt: TGTGCCAGCAGCAGCAGGACAGACTACGAGCAGTACTTC

j_call: TRBJ1-2
d_call: NA
clone_size: NA
cdr3_length: 15
v_call: TRBV19
cdr3_aa: CASSLGQRAGYGYTF
cdr3_nt: TGTGCCAGTTCCCTCGGACAGCGGGCGGGCTATGGCTACACCTTC

j_call: TRBJ2-7
d_call: TRBD1
clone_size: NA
cdr3_length: 16
v_call: TRBV11-2
cdr3_aa: CASSSGQDFYSYEQYF
cdr3_nt: TGTGCCAGCAGCTCCGGACAGGACTTCTACTCCTACGAGCAGTACTTC

j_call: TRBJ2-7
d_call: NA
clone_size: NA
cdr3_length: 16
v_call: TRBV21-1
cdr3_aa: CASSKALWREEYEQYF
cdr3_nt: TGTGCCAGCAGCAAAGCGCTCTGGCGGGAAGAGTACGAGCAGTACTTC

j_call: TRBJ2-7
d_call: NA
clone_size: NA
cdr3_length: 14
v_call: TRBV11-2
cdr3_aa: CASSRNSDVYEQYF
cdr3_nt: TGTGCCAGTTCGAGGAACAGCGATGTCTACGAGCAGTACTTC

j_call: TRBJ2-2
d_call: NA
clone_size: few
cdr3_length: 14
v_call: TRBV6-1
cdr3_aa: CATTLEVNTGELFF
cdr3_nt: TGTGCCACTACCCTGGAAGTCAACACCGGGGAGCTGTTTTTT

j_call: TRBJ2-5
d_call: NA
clone_size: NA
cdr3_length: 17
v_call: TRBV7-2
cdr3_aa: CASSLVTSADYMGTQYF
cdr3_nt: TGTGCCAGCAGCTTAGTCACATCAGCGGATTACATGGGGACCCAGTACTTC

j_call: TRBJ2-7
d_call: NA
clone_size: NA
cdr3_length: 12
v_call: TRBV5-4
cdr3_aa: CASSPEGYEQYF
cdr3_nt: TGTGCCAGCAGCCCTGAGGGGTACGAGCAGTACTTC

j_call: TRBJ1-5
d_call: NA
clone_size: NA
cdr3_length: 14
v_call: TRBV29-1
cdr3_aa: CSVAGGSSNQPQHF
cdr3_nt: TGCAGCGTTGCCGGTGGCTCTAGCAATCAGCCCCAGCATTTT

j_call: TRBJ1-2
d_call: TRBD1
clone_size: NA
cdr3_length: 18
v_call: TRBV5-5
cdr3_aa: CASSFPQYGAGGGYGYTF
cdr3_nt: TGTGCCAGCAGCTTTCCCCAATACGGGGCAGGGGGCGGCTATGGCTACACCTTC

j_call: TRBJ2-2
d_call: NA
clone_size: few
cdr3_length: 16
v_call: TRBV28
cdr3_aa: CASLPLRHVGTGELFF
cdr3_nt: TGTGCCAGCTTACCATTGCGACACGTTGGGACCGGGGAGCTGTTTTTT

j_call: TRBJ1-5
d_call: NA
clone_size: once
cdr3_length: 15
v_call: TRBV19
cdr3_aa: CASSVGLYSNQPQHF
cdr3_nt: TGTGCCAGTAGTGTGGGACTGTATAGCAATCAGCCCCAGCATTTT

j_call: TRBJ2-1
d_call: TRBD1
clone_size: NA
cdr3_length: 15
v_call: TRBV27
cdr3_aa: CASSPGDRGRNEQFF
cdr3_nt: TGTGCCAGCAGTCCAGGGGACAGGGGGCGGAATGAGCAGTTCTTC

j_call: TRBJ2-7
d_call: TRBD1
clone_size: NA
cdr3_length: 15
v_call: TRBV5-4
cdr3_aa: CASSSQGQGSYEQYF
cdr3_nt: TGTGCCAGCAGCTCACAGGGACAGGGTTCCTACGAGCAGTACTTC

j_call: TRBJ2-1
d_call: NA
clone_size: once
cdr3_length: 15
v_call: TRBV18
cdr3_aa: CASSPPPGFYNEQFF
cdr3_nt: TGTGCCAGCTCACCACCGCCGGGTTTCTACAATGAGCAGTTCTTC